This is a list of T cell receptor beta chains from one sample in a study of CD8+ T cells in alopecia areata. Here immunoSEQ multiplex PCR was the method, and the copy in TCRdb shows in-frame clones only, minus some. The sample contains 150,000 to 200,000 clones, about 66% of which appear only once. Sequenced material: CD8+ T cells sorted from blood, taken at week 0. Receptors were obtained from a human donor with alopecia areata. CDR3s include the opening cysteine and the closing phenylalanine or tryptophan. The D gene is left open where the match is weak. Clone size is given for some rows only: seen once, a few or many times, or a class if the clone is expanded.

v_call: TRBV7-9
j_call: TRBJ1-2
d_call: TRBD1
clone_size: -
cdr3_nt: TGTGCCAGCAGTCACACCCGGACCGGGACAGGGAATGGCTACACCTTC
cdr3_aa: CASSHTRTGTGNGYTF

v_call: TRBV29-1
j_call: TRBJ1-1
d_call: -
clone_size: -
cdr3_nt: TGCAGCGTTGAAAGCCCCCGCGGTGAAGCTTTCTTT
cdr3_aa: CSVESPRGEAFF

v_call: TRBV11-2
j_call: TRBJ2-6
d_call: TRBD1
clone_size: -
cdr3_nt: TGTGCCAGCAGCTTAGGGGACAGGGGATATCCTGGGGCCAACGTCCTGACTTTC
cdr3_aa: CASSLGDRGYPGANVLTF

v_call: TRBV29-1
j_call: TRBJ1-2
d_call: -
clone_size: -
cdr3_nt: TGCAGCGTTGAAGCGGCCCAGGCACAACGCTTC
cdr3_aa: CSVEAAQAQRF

v_call: TRBV19
j_call: TRBJ2-5
d_call: TRBD1
clone_size: -
cdr3_nt: TGTGCCAGTAGTAAGGGACAGCTCCAAGAGACCCAGTACTTC
cdr3_aa: CASSKGQLQETQYF

v_call: TRBV10-3
j_call: TRBJ2-7
d_call: TRBD1
clone_size: -
cdr3_nt: TGTGCCATCAGTAAGACAGGGGACTCCTACGAGCAGTACTTC
cdr3_aa: CAISKTGDSYEQYF

v_call: TRBV5-6
j_call: TRBJ1-2
d_call: -
clone_size: -
cdr3_nt: TGTGCCAGCAGCTTGAGTAACTATGGCTACACCTTC
cdr3_aa: CASSLSNYGYTF

v_call: TRBV15
j_call: TRBJ2-7
d_call: -
clone_size: -
cdr3_nt: TGTGCCACCAGCTTTCGCAGGGATGGATCCTACGAGCAGTACTTC
cdr3_aa: CATSFRRDGSYEQYF

v_call: TRBV13
j_call: TRBJ2-3
d_call: -
clone_size: -
cdr3_nt: TGTGCCAGCAGCCAGGGGCGGGGGAGCACAGATACGCAGTATTTT
cdr3_aa: CASSQGRGSTDTQYF

v_call: TRBV21-1
j_call: TRBJ2-5
d_call: -
clone_size: few
cdr3_nt: TGTGCCAGCCAGAGAGAGGGCAGGCGGTACTTC
cdr3_aa: CASQREGRRYF

v_call: TRBV14
j_call: TRBJ2-1
d_call: -
clone_size: -
cdr3_nt: TGTGCCAGCAGCCACAGGGAGTCCTACAATGAGCAGTTCTTC
cdr3_aa: CASSHRESYNEQFF

v_call: TRBV7-2
j_call: TRBJ2-7
d_call: TRBD2
clone_size: -
cdr3_nt: TGTGCCAGCAGCTTCGGCCAGGGCGGCGGGGGGGCGTTTATCTACGAGCAGTACTTC
cdr3_aa: CASSFGQGGGGAFIYEQYF

v_call: TRBV29-1
j_call: TRBJ1-2
d_call: TRBD1
clone_size: few
cdr3_nt: TGCAGCGTTCTAGGGGACAGGGGTGGCTACACCTTC
cdr3_aa: CSVLGDRGGYTF

v_call: TRBV5-1
j_call: TRBJ1-6
d_call: TRBD1
clone_size: -
cdr3_nt: TGCGCCAGCAGATCAGAACAGGGGGCGAATTCACCCCTCCACTTT
cdr3_aa: CASRSEQGANSPLHF

v_call: TRBV29-1
j_call: TRBJ1-2
d_call: -
clone_size: -
cdr3_nt: TGCAGCGTTGAAGGGGATTTCGGCTACACCTTC
cdr3_aa: CSVEGDFGYTF

v_call: TRBV10-3
j_call: TRBJ2-7
d_call: TRBD1
clone_size: -
cdr3_nt: TGTGCCATCAGTGCCGCCGGGACAGGAGTCTACGAGCAGTACTTC
cdr3_aa: CAISAAGTGVYEQYF

v_call: TRBV10-3
j_call: TRBJ2-1
d_call: TRBD1
clone_size: -
cdr3_nt: TGTGCCACGGGACAGGCTGAGCAGTTCTTC
cdr3_aa: CATGQAEQFF

v_call: TRBV27
j_call: TRBJ2-3
d_call: -
clone_size: few
cdr3_nt: TGTGCCAGCAGTTTACTAGGGGGCACAGATACGCAGTATTTT
cdr3_aa: CASSLLGGTDTQYF

v_call: TRBV9
j_call: TRBJ2-3
d_call: -
clone_size: few
cdr3_nt: TGTGCCAGCAGCGCGAGCGGGAGCACAGATACGCAGTATTTT
cdr3_aa: CASSASGSTDTQYF

v_call: TRBV10-2
j_call: TRBJ2-7
d_call: TRBD2
clone_size: -
cdr3_nt: TGCGCCAGCAGTGCCCCGGAGCGGGGGGTCCCATCCTACGAGCAGTACTTC
cdr3_aa: CASSAPERGVPSYEQYF

v_call: TRBV27
j_call: TRBJ2-2
d_call: TRBD2
clone_size: -
cdr3_nt: TGTGCCAGCGTGCCTAGCGGGGGCACCGGGGAGCTGTTTTTT
cdr3_aa: CASVPSGGTGELFF

v_call: TRBV29-1
j_call: TRBJ2-3
d_call: -
clone_size: -
cdr3_nt: TGCAGCGACGTTCCCGGGGCTAAGCGAGATACGCAGTATTTT
cdr3_aa: CSDVPGAKRDTQYF

v_call: TRBV14
j_call: TRBJ2-5
d_call: TRBD2
clone_size: few
cdr3_nt: TGTGCCTCCAGGGAGGGGATGGATAAGACCCAGTACTTC
cdr3_aa: CASREGMDKTQYF

v_call: TRBV4-1
j_call: TRBJ1-1
d_call: -
clone_size: -
cdr3_nt: TGCGCCAGCAGCCACCCCGGGCAGTCGAACACTGAAGCTTTCTTT
cdr3_aa: CASSHPGQSNTEAFF

v_call: TRBV5-1
j_call: TRBJ2-2
d_call: -
clone_size: -
cdr3_nt: TGCGCCAGCAGCTTGGAGAAGGTGGTGAGCATCGGGGAGCTGTTTTTT
cdr3_aa: CASSLEKVVSIGELFF

v_call: TRBV29-1
j_call: TRBJ1-2
d_call: TRBD1
clone_size: -
cdr3_nt: TGCAGCGTTGTAGGACAGGGGGCAGACTATGGCTACACCTTC
cdr3_aa: CSVVGQGADYGYTF

v_call: TRBV6-5
j_call: TRBJ2-1
d_call: -
clone_size: few
cdr3_nt: TGTGCCAGCAGTTACGCCCCGAACAGGAGGAATGAGCAGTTCTTC
cdr3_aa: CASSYAPNRRNEQFF

v_call: TRBV13
j_call: TRBJ1-6
d_call: -
clone_size: -
cdr3_nt: TGTGCCAGCAGCTTAGCGGGGGGCCTCGTTCTACCCCTCCACTTT
cdr3_aa: CASSLAGGLVLPLHF

v_call: TRBV29-1
j_call: TRBJ2-1
d_call: -
clone_size: -
cdr3_nt: TGCAGCGTTGAAGATACGGGGATTTCGCAGTTCTTC
cdr3_aa: CSVEDTGISQFF